Listed below are T cell receptor beta chains from one sample, sequenced in a study of CD8 T cells in ankylosing spondylitis. One entry per CDR3 protein, called by TCRdb with MiXCR from the 5' RACE reads. This sample yields roughly 150,000 distinct CDR3 sequences, of which around a third are seen a single time; about 5.5% belongs to the top ten. The sample taken for sequencing was synovial fluid, either unsorted or a sorted T cell fraction (not recorded which). The source is a male donor with ankylosing spondylitis. CDR3s include the opening cysteine and the closing phenylalanine or tryptophan. D genes are given only for firm matches. Expanded clones are given a class, and other clones once, few, many or no size at all.

V	J	size	D	CDR3	DNA
TRBV12-3/TRBV12-4	TRBJ1-1	-	-	CASSLYSGGTTEAFF	TGTGCCAGCAGTTTATATTCCGGGGGTACCACTGAAGCTTTCTTT
TRBV3-1	TRBJ2-3	many	-	CASSGFGPGTQYF	TGTGCCAGCAGTGGGTTCGGCCCCGGTACGCAGTATTTT
TRBV30	TRBJ2-7	many	-	CAWSVGRVEQYF	TGTGCCTGGAGTGTAGGTAGGGTCGAGCAGTACTTC
TRBV7-8	TRBJ2-5	few	-	CASSPLEAASKETQYF	TGTGCCAGCAGCCCCCTGGAGGCCGCATCCAAAGAGACCCAGTACTTC
TRBV3-1	TRBJ2-7	-	-	CASSPWGTYEQYF	TGTGCCAGCAGTCCCTGGGGGACCTACGAGCAGTACTTC
TRBV20-1	TRBJ1-3	-	-	CSARDPRTGNTIYF	TGCAGTGCTAGAGATCCGAGAACTGGAAACACCATATATTTT
TRBV11-2	TRBJ1-2	-	-	CASSLDRWEGGYTF	TGTGCCAGCAGCTTAGATCGGTGGGAGGGTGGCTACACCTTC
TRBV20-1	TRBJ1-5	-	-	CSARPTGAHQPQHF	TGCAGTGCGCGACCGACAGGCGCGCATCAGCCCCAGCATTTT
TRBV14	TRBJ1-6	few	-	CASGQSSYNSPLHF	TGTGCCAGCGGACAGAGCTCCTATAATTCACCCCTCCACTTT
TRBV24-1	TRBJ2-1	-	TRBD2	CATSDPGLAESYNEQFF	TGTGCCACCAGTGATCCGGGACTAGCCGAATCCTACAATGAGCAGTTCTTC
TRBV7-2	TRBJ2-7	few	-	CASSPTRAEQYF	TGTGCCAGCAGCCCAACTAGGGCCGAGCAGTACTTC
TRBV5-1	TRBJ2-3	once	TRBD2	CASSEGTSGRIDTQYF	TGCGCCAGCAGCGAGGGGACCAGCGGGAGAATAGATACGCAGTATTTT
TRBV24-1	TRBJ2-3	-	-	CATSDPRAGGTDTQYF	TGTGCCACCAGTGACCCCAGGGCCGGGGGCACAGATACGCAGTATTTT
TRBV11-2	TRBJ2-1	many	TRBD2	CASSWTSGGGEQFF	TGTGCCAGCAGCTGGACTAGCGGGGGAGGCGAGCAGTTCTTC
TRBV12-3/TRBV12-4	TRBJ2-3	many	-	CASSLNRFAEGTTDTQYF	TGTGCCAGCAGTTTAAATCGATTTGCGGAGGGGACCACAGATACGCAGTATTTT
TRBV7-2	TRBJ1-5	-	-	CASSLTGTLGDPLHF	TGTGCCAGCAGCCTAACCGGGACCCTAGGGGACCCCCTGCATTTT
TRBV5-1	TRBJ2-5	few	-	CASSLPAQQTQYF	TGCGCCAGCAGCCTCCCCGCTCAGCAGACCCAGTACTTC
TRBV27	TRBJ2-2	many	-	CASSLLGERAGELFF	TGTGCCAGCAGTTTACTGGGCGAGAGGGCCGGGGAGCTGTTTTTT
TRBV3-1	TRBJ1-4	-	-	CASSQKQGSEKLFF	TGTGCCAGCAGCCAAAAACAGGGAAGTGAAAAACTGTTTTTT
TRBV19	TRBJ1-1	-	TRBD1	CASSAGQGWNTEAFF	TGTGCCAGTAGTGCAGGACAGGGCTGGAACACTGAAGCTTTCTTT
TRBV20-1	TRBJ2-1	once	-	CSARWDNEQFF	TGCAGTGCTAGATGGGACAATGAGCAGTTCTTC
TRBV5-1	TRBJ2-3	-	TRBD2	CASIGLAGAGDTQYF	TGCGCCAGCATCGGACTAGCGGGAGCCGGGGATACGCAGTATTTT
TRBV5-1	TRBJ1-6	few	-	CASSLGYIPDSPLHF	TGCGCCAGCAGCCTGGGTTATATCCCGGACTCACCCCTCCACTTT
TRBV12-3/TRBV12-4	TRBJ2-3	few	-	CASSERAAQTDTQYF	TGTGCCAGCAGTGAGCGGGCGGCTCAAACAGATACGCAGTATTTT
TRBV20-1	TRBJ2-5	few	-	CSAWTDKETQYF	TGCAGTGCTTGGACAGATAAAGAGACCCAGTACTTC
TRBV14	TRBJ2-7	few	TRBD2	CASSQGSGWTYEQYF	TGTGCCAGCAGCCAAGGTAGCGGGTGGACCTACGAGCAGTACTTC
TRBV7-2	TRBJ1-1	-	TRBD1	CASSSKRQGLSEAFF	TGTGCCAGCAGCTCAAAACGACAGGGGTTATCTGAAGCTTTCTTT
TRBV27	TRBJ1-1	few	-	CASSSITKENKAFF	TGTGCCAGCAGTTCGATCACAAAGGAGAATAAAGCTTTCTTT
TRBV11-2	TRBJ1-1	-	-	CASSLIRNTEAFF	TGTGCCAGCAGCTTGATACGGAACACTGAAGCTTTCTTT
TRBV7-2	TRBJ2-3	-	-	CASSLRPSTDTQYF	TGTGCCAGCAGCTTGAGACCATCCACAGATACGCAGTATTTT
TRBV12-3/TRBV12-4	TRBJ1-5	many	-	CASSLTGNQPQHF	TGTGCCAGCAGTCTGACGGGCAATCAGCCCCAGCATTTT
TRBV10-2	TRBJ2-1	-	TRBD1	CASRGQGANNEQFF	TGCGCCAGCAGGGGACAGGGGGCCAACAATGAGCAGTTCTTC
TRBV20-1	TRBJ2-1	-	TRBD2	CSARDPGGASYNEQFF	TGCAGTGCTAGAGATCCGGGGGGGGCTTCCTACAATGAGCAGTTCTTC
TRBV2	TRBJ1-2	many	-	CASSLEGVIGFYTF	TGTGCCAGCAGCCTTGAAGGGGTGATCGGGTTCTACACCTTC
TRBV19	TRBJ1-2	-	TRBD1	CASMRTGVYYGYTF	TGTGCCAGTATGCGAACAGGGGTATACTATGGCTACACCTTC
TRBV15	TRBJ2-2	-	-	CATSRDYDGAGELFF	TGTGCCACCAGCAGAGACTATGACGGGGCCGGGGAGCTGTTTTTT
TRBV18	TRBJ1-2	many	-	CASSPGVRDGYTF	TGTGCCAGCTCACCAGGTGTCCGGGACGGCTACACCTTC
TRBV7-8	TRBJ1-5	-	TRBD1	CASSLVSGQSNQPQHF	TGTGCCAGCAGCTTAGTATCGGGACAGTCGAATCAGCCCCAGCATTTT
TRBV18	TRBJ1-2	few	-	CASSPQPGHAAYYGYTF	TGTGCCAGCTCACCACAACCAGGGCACGCCGCCTACTATGGCTACACCTTC
TRBV28	TRBJ1-2	-	TRBD1	CASSVGTGGQGYGYTF	TGTGCCAGCAGTGTAGGGACAGGGGGTCAAGGCTATGGCTACACCTTC
TRBV5-1	TRBJ2-7	many	-	CASSLDEGTPYEQYF	TGCGCCAGCAGCTTGGACGAGGGGACCCCCTACGAGCAGTACTTC
TRBV5-1	TRBJ2-1	-	TRBD2	CASSITGTSGTVEQFF	TGCGCCAGCAGCATAACCGGGACTAGCGGGACGGTGGAGCAGTTCTTC
TRBV28	TRBJ2-6	many	-	CASSLSLGVPGGGANVLTF	TGTGCCAGCAGTTTAAGTCTAGGGGTACCTGGAGGTGGGGCCAACGTCCTGACTTTC
TRBV3-1	TRBJ1-5	-	-	CASSQGGGLQPQHF	TGTGCCAGCAGCCAAGGGGGGGGCCTTCAGCCCCAGCATTTT
TRBV7-9	TRBJ1-1	many	-	CASNLDGNTEAFF	TGTGCCAGCAACCTTGACGGGAACACTGAAGCTTTCTTT
TRBV7-7	TRBJ2-5	-	-	CASSISGGRGEETQYF	TGTGCTAGCAGCATAAGTGGGGGCAGGGGAGAAGAGACCCAGTACTTC